This TCR beta chain derives from a study of cytomegalovirus exposure and HLA in healthy donors. For the study at large: Previous work identified around 120 million unique TCR beta sequences from about 179 million T cells. Among several hundred genotyped donors, roughly 81% fell in the Caucasian-associated ancestry cluster.

Germline V gives CDR1 SGHRS, CDR2 YFSETQ. The CDR3 runs to 16 residues. Unmatched junction bases numbered 8, after V lost 6 bases and J lost 2 bases. Comment on this clone: The antigen remains unidentified.

Primers: 60 Vbeta forward and 13 Jbeta reverse. The assay was immunoSEQ multiplex PCR, and TCRdb's table has in-frame clones only and misses some. Of over 80,000 clones in the sample, around 80% were seen once. Study outcomes and limitations: It was in a later analysis that TCR association rates were seen to vary by HLA locus, highest for DRB1 and lowest for HLA-C.

The sample comprised PBMCs. The V and J genes are TRBV5-1 and TRBJ1-4; TRBD1 aligns across 9 bases. The receptor was derived from a man aged 40-49 years in good health and CMV-seropositive. This chain's CDR3 is CASKQGAPGTNEKLFF. CDR3 in DNA: TGCGCCAGCAAACAGGGGGCGCCGGGGACTAATGAAAAACTGTTTTTT.